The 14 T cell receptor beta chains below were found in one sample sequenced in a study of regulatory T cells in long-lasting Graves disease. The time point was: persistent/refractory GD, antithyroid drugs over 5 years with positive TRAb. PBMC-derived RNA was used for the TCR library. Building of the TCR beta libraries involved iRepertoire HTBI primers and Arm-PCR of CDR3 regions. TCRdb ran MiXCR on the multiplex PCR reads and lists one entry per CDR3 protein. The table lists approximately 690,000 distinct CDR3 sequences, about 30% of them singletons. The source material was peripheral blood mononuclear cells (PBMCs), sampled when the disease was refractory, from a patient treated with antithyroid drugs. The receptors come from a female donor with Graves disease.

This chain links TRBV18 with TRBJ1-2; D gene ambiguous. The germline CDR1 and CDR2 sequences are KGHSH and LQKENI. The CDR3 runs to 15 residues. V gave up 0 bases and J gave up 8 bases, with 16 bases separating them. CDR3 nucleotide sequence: TGTGCCAGCTCACCACCGGGCAGGTGGCCCCGAGGCTACACCTTC. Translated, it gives CASSPPGRWPRGYTF.

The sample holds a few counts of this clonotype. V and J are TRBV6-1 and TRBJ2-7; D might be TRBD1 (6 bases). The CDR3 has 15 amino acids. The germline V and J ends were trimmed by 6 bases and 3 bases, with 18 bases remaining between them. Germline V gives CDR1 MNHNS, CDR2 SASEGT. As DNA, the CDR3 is TGTGCCAGCAGCACCCCCGGGACAACAAACTACGAGCAGTACTTC. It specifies CASSTPGTTNYEQYF.

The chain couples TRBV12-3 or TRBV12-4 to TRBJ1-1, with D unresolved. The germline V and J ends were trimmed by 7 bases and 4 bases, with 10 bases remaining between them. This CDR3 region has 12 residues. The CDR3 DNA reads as TGTGCCAGCAATGTGGAATCCACTGAAGCTTTCTTT. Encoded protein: CASNVESTEAFF.

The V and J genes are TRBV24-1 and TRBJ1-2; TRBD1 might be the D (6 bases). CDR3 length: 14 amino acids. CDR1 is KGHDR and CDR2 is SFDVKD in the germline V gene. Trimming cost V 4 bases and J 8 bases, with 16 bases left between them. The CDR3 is CATSDPGHKGGYTF. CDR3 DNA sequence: TGTGCCACCAGTGACCCGGGACACAAGGGCGGCTACACCTTC.

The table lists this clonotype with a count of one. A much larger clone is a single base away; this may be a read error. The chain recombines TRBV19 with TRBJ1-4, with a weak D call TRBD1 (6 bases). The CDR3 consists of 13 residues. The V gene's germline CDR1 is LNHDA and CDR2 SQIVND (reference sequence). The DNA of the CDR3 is TGTGCCAGTAGTATGGGGGCATTTGAAAAACTGCTTTTT. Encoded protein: CASSMGAFEKLLF.

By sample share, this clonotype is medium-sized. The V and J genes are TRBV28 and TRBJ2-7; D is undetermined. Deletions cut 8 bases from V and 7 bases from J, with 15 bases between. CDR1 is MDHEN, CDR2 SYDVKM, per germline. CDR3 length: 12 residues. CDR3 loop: CASHTPPLEQYF. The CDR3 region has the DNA TGTGCCAGCCATACTCCACCTTTGGAGCAGTACTTC.

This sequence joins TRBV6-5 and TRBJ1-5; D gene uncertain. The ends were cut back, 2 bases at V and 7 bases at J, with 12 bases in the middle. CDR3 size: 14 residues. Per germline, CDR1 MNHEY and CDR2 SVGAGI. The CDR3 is CASSYNPGWQPQHF. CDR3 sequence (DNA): TGTGCCAGCAGTTACAACCCGGGTTGGCAGCCCCAGCATTTT.

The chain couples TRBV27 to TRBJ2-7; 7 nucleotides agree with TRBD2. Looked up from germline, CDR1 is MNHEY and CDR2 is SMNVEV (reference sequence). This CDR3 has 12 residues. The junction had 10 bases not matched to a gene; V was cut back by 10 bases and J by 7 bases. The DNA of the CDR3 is TGTGCCACCCGGGGGAGGGCCTGGGAGCAGTACTTC. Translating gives CATRGRAWEQYF.

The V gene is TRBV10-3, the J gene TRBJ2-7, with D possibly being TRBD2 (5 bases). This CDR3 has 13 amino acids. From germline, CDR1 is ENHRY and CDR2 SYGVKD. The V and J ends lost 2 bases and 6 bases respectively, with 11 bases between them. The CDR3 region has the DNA TGTGCCATCAGTGAGATACGGGGTTCCGAGCAGTACTTC. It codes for CAISEIRGSEQYF.

CDR3 residues: CASSPFVGMNTGELFF. The CDR3 DNA reads as TGTGCCAGCAGCCCTTTTGTTGGGATGAACACCGGGGAGCTGTTTTTT. The V gene is TRBV5-6, the J gene TRBJ2-2, with D unresolved. Trimming stripped 4 bases from V and 1 base from J, with 14 bases between. The CDR3 totals 16 residues. Looked up from germline, CDR1 is SGHDT and CDR2 is YYEEEE.

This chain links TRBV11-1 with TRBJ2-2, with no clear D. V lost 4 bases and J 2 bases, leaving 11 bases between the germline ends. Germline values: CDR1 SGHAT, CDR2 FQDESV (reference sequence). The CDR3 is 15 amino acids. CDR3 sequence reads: CASSSSRLNTGELFF. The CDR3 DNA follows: TGTGCCAGCAGCTCAAGTCGGTTAAACACCGGGGAGCTGTTTTTT.

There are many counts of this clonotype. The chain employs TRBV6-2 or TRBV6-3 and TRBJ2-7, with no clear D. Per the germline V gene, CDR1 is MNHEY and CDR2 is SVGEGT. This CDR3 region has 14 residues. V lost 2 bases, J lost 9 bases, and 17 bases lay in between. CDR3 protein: CASSYAGTNARQYF. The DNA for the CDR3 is TGTGCCAGCAGTTACGCCGGAACCAATGCAAGGCAGTACTTC.

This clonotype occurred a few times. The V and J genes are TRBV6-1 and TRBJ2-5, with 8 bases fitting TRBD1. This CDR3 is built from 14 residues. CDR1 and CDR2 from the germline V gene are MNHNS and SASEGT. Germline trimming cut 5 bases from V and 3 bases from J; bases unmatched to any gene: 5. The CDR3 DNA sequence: TGTGCCAGCAGTACCCCGGACAGGGAAGAGACCCAGTACTTC. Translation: CASSTPDREETQYF.

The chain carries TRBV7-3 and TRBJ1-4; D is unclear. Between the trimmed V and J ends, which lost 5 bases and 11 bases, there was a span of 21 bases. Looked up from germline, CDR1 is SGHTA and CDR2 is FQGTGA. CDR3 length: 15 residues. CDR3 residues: CASSRSLGLDEKLFF. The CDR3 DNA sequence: TGTGCCAGCAGCCGGAGTCTGGGGTTGGACGAGAAACTGTTTTTT.